Listed here are 32 T cell receptor beta chains from one sample, sequenced in a study of T cell repertoires in cytomegalovirus infection (dated by TCRdb to between 2018 and 2021). Sequenced on an Illumina HiSeq 1500. The public sequencing data were trimmed at Q25 with fastp and processed into clonotypes with MiXCR by TCRdb, which kept only in-frame beta chains. Every distinct CDR3 protein forms one entry, paired with its most common genes and DNA. The sample table holds about 150,000 distinct CDR3 sequences, of which roughly a quarter were seen once. The ten most abundant clones make up 9.5% to 12% of the sample. Sequenced material: PBMCs. Every receptor here comes from a human donor in good health (CMV status not recorded). Some clones in this sample may be carry-over from other donors' samples.

The sample holds a few counts of this clonotype. The chain carries TRBV20-1 and TRBJ1-1; D is unresolved. V was shortened by 4 bases and J by 0 bases, with 9 bases between the two germline ends. This CDR3 contains 13 residues. Germline V lookup: CDR1 DFQATT, CDR2 SNEGSKA (reference sequence). The CDR3 is CSATGRMNTEAFF. In DNA form, the CDR3 reads TGCAGTGCTACCGGACGGATGAACACTGAAGCTTTCTTT.

The V call is TRBV5-1, the J call TRBJ2-4, with 13 bases aligning to TRBD2. Germline loops: CDR1 SGHRS, CDR2 YFSETQ. Trimming took 5 bases from V and 5 from J; bases not matched to a gene: 7. This CDR3 contains 16 residues. The CDR3, as DNA: TGCGCCAGCAGGAAGACTAGCGGGGGGAATGAAAACATTCAGTACTTC. Amino acid sequence: CASRKTSGGNENIQYF.

This clonotype appeared many times. The V call is TRBV7-6, the J call TRBJ1-1, with TRBD1 as a possible D gene (5 bases). Deletions cut 5 bases from V and 0 bases from J, with 7 bases between. Germline V gives CDR1 SGHVS, CDR2 FNYEAQ. This CDR3 has 13 amino acids. The CDR3 protein is CASSAQVNTEAFF. CDR3 nucleotides: TGTGCCAGCAGCGCACAGGTGAACACTGAAGCTTTCTTT.

At least ten counts were recorded for this clonotype. The rearrangement joins TRBV7-8 to TRBJ1-2; D call uncertain. Trimming shortened V by 11 bases and J by 6 bases, and 19 bases separated the two germline ends. The V gene's germline CDR1 is SGHVS and CDR2 FQNEAQ. The CDR3 sequence is 13 residues long. This CDR3 reads CAATTGPGNGYTF. The CDR3 region has the DNA TGTGCCGCAACGACCGGGCCCGGCAATGGCTACACCTTC.

This clonotype came up many times. CDR3 sequence (DNA): TGTGCCAGCAGCCAACGCACAGGGTTCTCTGGAAACACCATATATTTT. Residues: CASSQRTGFSGNTIYF. The chain joins TRBV7-2 to TRBJ1-3; tentative D call: TRBD1 (6 bases). The CDR3 has 16 amino acids. The V end was cut by 5 bases, the J end by 0 bases, with 14 bases between. The germline V gene has CDR1 SGHTA and CDR2 FQGNSA.

The chain employs TRBV23-1 and TRBJ1-1; D gene uncertain. TRBV23-1 belongs to the ORF category, with a function that is uncertain. The CDR3 has 15 amino acids. The V end was cut by 3 bases, the J end by 10 bases, with 21 bases between. This chain's CDR3 is CASSQALANPEVAFF. In DNA form, the CDR3 reads TGCGCCAGCAGTCAGGCACTGGCAAATCCGGAGGTAGCTTTCTTT.

J is TRBJ2-7 and V is TRBV28; 9 nucleotides align to TRBD1. The CDR3 has 14 residues. V dropped 6 bases and J dropped 7; count of bases not matched to a gene: 10. Germline CDR1 and CDR2: MDHEN and SYDVKM. The chain's CDR3 is CASSYLGTGLEQYF. CDR3 bases: TGTGCCAGCAGCTACCTCGGGACAGGGTTGGAGCAGTACTTC.

The rearrangement uses TRBV7-2 and TRBJ1-5; 9 bases match TRBD1. The CDR3 has 17 residues. The germline V gene has CDR1 SGHTA and CDR2 FQGNSA. The junction had 10 bases not matched to a gene; V was cut back by 1 base and J by 6 bases. CDR3 sequence (DNA): TGTGCCAGCAGCTTAGGGAGGGACAGGGCTAGCGGTCAGCCCCAGCATTTT. It specifies CASSLGRDRASGQPQHF.

A few counts support this clonotype. The chain is built from TRBV28 and TRBJ2-7; D might be TRBD1 (5 bases). This CDR3 spans 16 amino acids. V dropped 3 bases and J dropped 0 bases, with 15 bases sitting between them. Germline CDR1 reads MDHEN; CDR2 reads SYDVKM. CDR3 sequence reads: CASSFFGDSPSYEQYF. In DNA form, the CDR3 reads TGTGCCAGCAGTTTCTTCGGTGACAGCCCCTCCTACGAGCAGTACTTC.

The chain carries TRBV7-6 and TRBJ2-2, with D perhaps matching TRBD1 or TRBD2 (7 bases each). In germline, CDR1 is SGHVS, CDR2 FNYEAQ. Trimming cost V 5 bases and J 2 bases, with 24 bases left between them. This CDR3 spans 19 amino acids. The CDR3 is CASSLSPQGGGYNTGELFF. In nucleotides, the CDR3 is TGTGCCAGCAGCCTAAGCCCCCAGGGAGGGGGCTATAACACCGGGGAGCTGTTTTTT.

The genes are TRBV4-3 and TRBJ2-3; no reliable D call. V was clipped by 0 bases and J by 0 bases, with 7 bases between them. This CDR3 has 15 amino acids. The V gene's germline CDR1 is LGHNA and CDR2 YSLEER. The CDR3, as DNA: TGCGCCAGCAGCCAAGACCGCGGTAGCACAGATACGCAGTATTTT. Its protein product is CASSQDRGSTDTQYF.

The chain links TRBV12-3 or TRBV12-4 to TRBJ2-3; 7 nucleotides match TRBD2. V was pared by 6 bases and J by 0 bases, with 3 bases of the junction left unmatched. This CDR3 has 14 amino acids. In nucleotides, the CDR3 is TGTGCCAGCAGGGAAGCGGGGAGCACAGATACGCAGTATTTT. Its translation is CASREAGSTDTQYF.

The chain is built from TRBV18 and TRBJ1-3, with 12 bases fitting TRBD1. Trimming cost V 3 bases and J 2 bases; bases outside gene matches: 2. Germline V gives CDR1 KGHSH, CDR2 LQKENI. There are 16 residues in the CDR3. CDR3 sequence: CASSPGQGAAGNTIYF. CDR3 in DNA: TGTGCCAGCTCACCGGGACAGGGGGCGGCTGGAAACACCATATATTTT.

This clonotype was picked up many times. This chain joins TRBV20-1 and TRBJ1-1; D is unresolved. The V gene's germline CDR1 is DFQATT and CDR2 SNEGSKA (reference sequence). Deletions cut 6 bases from V and 7 bases from J, with 18 bases between. The CDR3 has 13 residues. CDR3 amino acids: CSANGKAGGEAFF. CDR3 DNA sequence: TGCAGTGCGAATGGAAAGGCCGGAGGTGAAGCTTTCTTT.

The chain recombines TRBV12-3 or TRBV12-4 with TRBJ1-2, with 10 bases fitting TRBD1. Trimming took 4 bases from V and 7 from J; bases not matched to a gene: 6. This CDR3 has 14 residues. This CDR3 reads CASSSRQGAPGYTF. The CDR3 region has the DNA TGTGCCAGCAGTTCCAGACAGGGGGCGCCTGGCTACACCTTC.

In this sample, this clonotype turned up many times. The chain is built from TRBV6-5 and TRBJ1-1; D gene unclear. V lost 6 bases to trimming and J lost 2 bases, with 10 bases between them. CDR1 is MNHEY, CDR2 SVGAGI, per germline. CDR3 length equals 13 residues. CDR3 residues: CASRIGFNTEAFF. The CDR3 DNA sequence: TGTGCCAGCAGAATCGGGTTTAACACTGAAGCTTTCTTT.

The sample holds many counts of this clonotype. CDR3 sequence (DNA): TGTGCCAGCAGTGCGGGGGCTACGGTCGGAAAACTGTTTTTT. It encodes CASSAGATVGKLFF. The V call is TRBV2, the J call TRBJ1-4; the D gene is possibly TRBD1 (6 bases). Trimming left V 4 bases short and J 10 bases short, with 16 bases between. CDR1 SNHLY and CDR2 FYNNEI come from the germline V gene. The CDR3 totals 14 residues. Supplemented by reference TRBV2 and TRBJ1-4, the full variable domain reads EPEVTQTPSHQVTQMGQEVILRCVPISNHLYFYWYRQILGQKVEFLVSFYNNEISEKSEIFDDQFSVERPDGSNFTLKIRSTKLEDSAMYFCASSAGATVGKLFFGSGTQLSVL.

This clonotype appeared a few times. This sequence joins TRBV7-3 and TRBJ2-3; 7 bases are shared with TRBD2. This CDR3 spans 13 amino acids. Germline CDR1 is SGHTA and CDR2 is FQGTGA. Germline trimming cut 10 bases from V and 5 bases from J; bases unmatched to any gene: 9. The CDR3 DNA follows: TGTGCCAACAAAAAGCGGGAAGGAGATACGCAGTATTTT. Translating it yields CANKKREGDTQYF.

The gene calls are TRBV12-3 or TRBV12-4 and TRBJ2-2, with 10 bases matching TRBD2. V lost 6 bases, J lost 1 base, and 2 bases stayed unmatched. This CDR3 comprises 15 residues. CDR3 in DNA: TGTGCCAGCAGCCCTAGCGGGGGGAACACCGGGGAGCTGTTTTTT. It yields the protein CASSPSGGNTGELFF.

The CDR3 DNA sequence: TGTGCCAGCAGCTTTGGGAGGGGACATTCACCCCTCCACTTT. Encoded protein: CASSFGRGHSPLHF. The J gene is TRBJ1-6, the V gene TRBV5-8; weak D call: TRBD1 (5 bases). Looked up from germline, CDR1 is SGHTS and CDR2 is YDEGEE. Trimming shortened V by 2 bases and J by 8 bases, and 11 bases separated the two germline ends. The length of the CDR3 is 14 residues.

This clonotype has a count of ten or more. V gene TRBV7-2 combines with J gene TRBJ1-3; D remains unclear. The CDR3 has 18 residues. Germline V lookup: CDR1 SGHTA, CDR2 FQGNSA. V was trimmed by 1 base and J by 0 bases, leaving 16 bases between them. The CDR3 nucleotides are TGTGCCAGCAGCTTAGGCTTAGGCACAGCGATCTCTGGAAACACCATATATTTT. Its translation: CASSLGLGTAISGNTIYF.

The V gene is TRBV7-3, the J gene TRBJ2-5; D might be TRBD1 or TRBD2, each matching 5 bases. V gave up 5 bases and J gave up 5 bases, with 12 bases separating them. This CDR3 region has 13 residues. Germline CDR1 is SGHTA and CDR2 is FQGTGA. As DNA, the CDR3 is TGTGCCAGCAGCGTACGTGAGGGGGAGACCCAGTACTTC. Translated, it gives CASSVREGETQYF.

In this sample, this clonotype turned up a few times. This rearrangement joins TRBV7-9 to TRBJ1-1, with TRBD1 as a possible D gene (6 bases). V was cut by 1 base and J by 4 bases, with 13 bases left in between. The CDR3 runs 15 residues. The germline gives CDR1 SEHNR, CDR2 FQNEAQ (reference sequence). DNA for the CDR3: TGTGCCAGCAGCTTAGATTCGGGGGCGTCCACTGAAGCTTTCTTT. Translated: CASSLDSGASTEAFF.

This clonotype has only a few counts. V and J are TRBV7-2 and TRBJ2-7, with TRBD2 matching over 10 bases. This CDR3 is 17 amino acids long. Trimming removed 1 base from V and 3 bases from J; junction bases left unmatched: 9. CDR1 and CDR2 from the germline V gene are SGHTA and FQGNSA. The CDR3 DNA reads TGTGCCAGCAGCTTAGTTCCCGCTAGCGGGAGTGTCTACGAGCAGTACTTC. This codes for CASSLVPASGSVYEQYF.

The rearrangement links TRBV9 to TRBJ2-3; the D gene could be TRBD1 or TRBD2 (5 bases each). The V gene's germline CDR1 is SGDLS and CDR2 YYNGEE. Trimming took 4 bases from V and 2 from J, leaving 11 bases between them. This CDR3 is 14 amino acids long. The CDR3 DNA is TGTGCCAGCAGCCCATGGGACGACACAGATACGCAGTATTTT. Amino acid sequence: CASSPWDDTDTQYF.

The J gene is TRBJ2-2, the V gene TRBV25-1; TRBD1 matches at 10 bases. After removal of 3 bases from V and 3 bases from J, the junction contained 4 bases not matched to a gene. This CDR3 comprises 16 residues. Germline lookup yields CDR1 MGHDK and CDR2 SYGVNS. DNA for the CDR3: TGTGCCAGCAGTGAGCGGACAGGGGGGTACACCGGGGAGCTGTTTTTT. It translates to CASSERTGGYTGELFF.

The rearrangement joins TRBV29-1 to TRBJ2-1; D is undetermined. The V and J ends lost 4 bases and 4 bases respectively, with 2 bases between them. The length of the CDR3 is 10 residues. Germline CDR1 and CDR2: SQVTM and ANQGSEA. CDR3 sequence (DNA): TGCAGCGTTGGATACAATGAGCAGTTCTTC. Its translation is CSVGYNEQFF.

The rearrangement links TRBV6-8 to TRBJ2-2; 9 bases are a match to TRBD2. Germline CDR1 is MNHGY and CDR2 is SAAAGT. This CDR3 has 15 amino acids. J was trimmed by 7 bases and V by 7 bases; bases with no gene match: 10. The CDR3 bases are TGTGCCAGCACGCGGGAGGGCCAGTGGGGCGGGGAGCTGTTTTTT. It translates to CASTREGQWGGELFF.

The rearrangement links TRBV4-1 to TRBJ1-4; D uncertain. V was cut by 1 base and J by 0 bases, with 12 bases left in between. This CDR3 comprises 17 residues. Germline V gene lookup returns CDR1 MGHRA and CDR2 YSYEKL. The CDR3 sequence: CASSQVLKGTTNEKLFF. CDR3 bases: TGCGCCAGCAGCCAAGTCCTGAAAGGAACAACTAATGAAAAACTGTTTTTT.

This clonotype was detected only a few times. The chain recombines TRBV12-3 or TRBV12-4 with TRBJ1-2; the match to TRBD1 covers 9 bases. This CDR3 has 13 amino acids. Trimming removed 6 bases from V and 6 bases from J; junction bases left unmatched: 5. The CDR3 loop reads CASSYGQGNGYTF. CDR3 nucleotide sequence: TGTGCCAGCAGCTATGGACAGGGGAATGGCTACACCTTC.

This clonotype has at least ten counts. CDR3 bases: TGTGCTAGTGGTTTGCCATCCGGGTCTGGAAAATCCAAAAACATTCAGTACTTC. It translates to CASGLPSGSGKSKNIQYF. This rearrangement joins TRBV12-5 to TRBJ2-4; D unresolved. Germline V gene data show CDR1 as LGHNT and CDR2 as FRNRAP. The CDR3 contains 18 residues. Trimming cost V 2 bases and J 2 bases, with 19 bases left between them.

This clonotype is termed medium-sized. The chain recombines TRBV7-2 with TRBJ2-3, with unresolved D. Germline assignment: CDR1 SGHTA and CDR2 FQGNSA. V lost 1 base and J lost 0, with 8 bases in between. The CDR3 has 15 amino acids. The CDR3 nucleotides are TGTGCCAGCAGCTTAGTCGAGACTAGCACAGATACGCAGTATTTT. This translates into CASSLVETSTDTQYF.